This T cell receptor beta chain was recorded in a study of CD8 T cells in ankylosing spondylitis. Quantitative molecular-barcoded 5'-RACE generated the TCR beta libraries. TCRdb ran MiXCR on the 5' RACE reads and lists one entry per CDR3 protein. The sample consists of under 250,000 distinct CDR3 sequences, about 10% of them appearing once. This clonotype was counted at least ten times. The antigen is undetermined. General study findings and limits: Within matched ankylosing spondylitis synovial fluid, disease-linked clones were reportedly significantly enriched. Earlier authors reported some of these motif variants in reactive arthritis synovial fluid and blood. There was a TCR beta motif, made of several highly homologous variants, that appeared characteristic of ankylosing spondylitis blood.

Germline CDR1 and CDR2: DFQATT and SNEGSKA (reference sequence). This CDR3 region has 17 residues. The junction had 18 bases not matched to a gene; V was cut back by 4 bases and J by 9 bases. The TCR comes from a male donor with ankylosing spondylitis or in good health (not recorded which). The V call is TRBV20-1, the J call TRBJ2-1; 10 bases map to TRBD1. The source material was blood, either unsorted or a sorted T cell fraction (not recorded which). The CDR3 sequence: CSATPGTGVPPGPEQFF. The CDR3 nucleotides read TGCAGTGCTACTCCTGGGACAGGGGTCCCCCCCGGGCCTGAGCAGTTCTTC.